The entry that follows covers one T cell receptor beta chain sequence. This entry is derived from a study of T cell changes during pregnancy in multiple sclerosis. Data came from immunoSEQ multiplex PCR; TCRdb stores just in-frame clones and leaves some out. The data hold about 68,000 clones, with roughly nine tenths observed a single time. Germline V CDR1 and CDR2: SGHTA, FQGNSA. CDR3 length equals 14 residues. Trimming took 5 bases from V and 2 from J; bases not matched to a gene: 4. This sequence joins TRBV7-2 and TRBJ2-7, with 9 positions matching TRBD2. The TCR comes from a female donor with multiple sclerosis, enrolled in a pregnancy study. The sequenced sample was peripheral blood, obtained in the second trimester of pregnancy. The CDR3 sequence is CASSPLAGTYEQYF. CDR3 nucleotides: TGTGCCAGCAGCCCGCTAGCGGGGACCTACGAGCAGTACTTC.